Listed here are 18 T cell receptor beta chains from one sample, sequenced in a study of CD8 T cells in Susac syndrome. Roughly 0.45 to 1 ug RNA was reverse transcribed with random hexamers. Via MiXCR, TCRdb re-called the immunoSEQ multiplex PCR reads, giving one row per CDR3 protein. Found here are about 80,000 distinct CDR3 sequences, about 92% of them singletons; the top ten hold about 0.52%. The material sequenced was CD4+ T cells from PBMCs. The receptors shown here come from a human donor with Susac syndrome.

This clonotype was observed a single time. The chain employs TRBV6-1 and TRBJ2-1, with 11 positions matching TRBD2. CDR3 length equals 16 residues. Trimming at V came to 5 bases and at J to 4 bases, leaving 7 bases not matched to a gene. CDR1 is MNHNS, CDR2 SASEGT, per germline. The CDR3 sequence is CASSPLLAGGYNEQFF. The CDR3 bases are TGTGCCAGCAGTCCTCTTCTAGCGGGGGGATACAATGAGCAGTTCTTC.

V gene TRBV20-1 combines with J gene TRBJ2-1; 9 positions match TRBD1. Trimming took 5 bases from V and 5 from J; bases not matched to a gene: 4. The germline V gene has CDR1 DFQATT and CDR2 SNEGSKA (reference sequence). The length of the CDR3 is 13 residues. The CDR3 loop reads CSAAGQGHNEQFF. CDR3 nucleotides: TGCAGTGCTGCGGGACAGGGCCACAATGAGCAGTTCTTC.

This chain joins TRBV19 and TRBJ1-5; D uncertain. CDR1 and CDR2 (germline): LNHDA, SQIVND (reference sequence). V shed 5 bases and J shed 8 bases, with 16 bases lying between them. The length of the CDR3 is 14 residues. CDR3 in amino acids: CASSSRGRLEPQHF. CDR3 DNA: TGTGCCAGTAGTTCTAGAGGACGGTTGGAGCCCCAGCATTTT.

The rearrangement links TRBV20-1 to TRBJ2-7, with TRBD2 identical over 9 bases. The CDR3 contains 15 residues. Trimming took 5 bases from V and 3 from J; bases not matched to a gene: 11. Germline values: CDR1 DFQATT, CDR2 SNEGSKA (reference sequence). CDR3 sequence reads: CSAGPSGGRDYEQYF. DNA for the CDR3: TGCAGTGCTGGCCCCTCCGGCGGGAGGGACTACGAGCAGTACTTC.

V and J are TRBV5-1 and TRBJ2-5; 10 bases are shared with TRBD2. The V segment lost 5 bases and the J segment 2 bases; nucleotides outside the gene matches: 6. The length of the CDR3 is 15 residues. CDR1 is SGHRS, CDR2 YFSETQ, per germline. The CDR3 DNA sequence: TGCGCCAGCAGTGCCCCACTAGCGGGGCAAGAGACCCAGTACTTC. It translates to CASSAPLAGQETQYF.

The V and J genes are TRBV30 and TRBJ2-7; D not resolved. This CDR3 is 13 amino acids long. CDR1 is GTSNPN and CDR2 is SVGIG in the germline V gene (reference sequence). With 3 bases removed from V and 4 bases from J, the gap between germline ends came to 13 bases. CDR3 coding DNA: TGTGCCTGGAGCCCTGAGTGGGGTTACGAGCAGTACTTC. Translation gives CAWSPEWGYEQYF.

This chain connects TRBV19 to TRBJ2-1; D is uncertain. This CDR3 has 16 amino acids. Germline CDR1 is LNHDA and CDR2 is SQIVND (reference sequence). Trimming shortened V by 4 bases and J by 2 bases, and 15 bases separated the two germline ends. CDR3 nucleotides: TGTGCCAGTAGTAACCCCAGGTTTGTAACCTACAATGAGCAGTTCTTC. Its protein is CASSNPRFVTYNEQFF.

The rearrangement links TRBV20-1 to TRBJ2-1, with TRBD2 matching over 14 bases. CDR1 is DFQATT and CDR2 is SNEGSKA in the germline V gene (reference sequence). The CDR3 totals 15 residues. V lost 6 bases to trimming and J lost 8 bases; unmatched junction nucleotides: 9. CDR3: CSASGTSGRFDEQFF. In nucleotides, the CDR3 is TGCAGTGCCAGTGGGACTAGCGGGAGATTCGATGAGCAGTTCTTC.

This rearrangement joins TRBV12-3 or TRBV12-4 to TRBJ2-7; 11 nucleotides align to TRBD2. The V segment lost 2 bases and the J segment 3 bases; nucleotides outside the gene matches: 3. This CDR3 contains 15 residues. This chain's CDR3 is CASSLRLAGNYEQYF. CDR3 bases: TGTGCCAGCAGTTTACGACTAGCGGGAAACTACGAGCAGTACTTC.

The sample holds one count of this clonotype. The chain combines TRBV27 with TRBJ1-2, with 8 bases that match TRBD1. Germline values: CDR1 MNHEY, CDR2 SMNVEV (reference sequence). V was pared by 6 bases and J by 0 bases, with 3 bases of the junction left unmatched. The CDR3 runs 14 residues. The CDR3 nucleotides read TGTGCCAGCAGGTTGGGACAGGCTAACTATGGCTACACCTTC. It specifies CASRLGQANYGYTF.

This chain links TRBV7-9 with TRBJ2-3; D assignment may be TRBD1 or TRBD2 (6 bases each). The germline CDR1 and CDR2 sequences are SEHNR and FQNEAQ (reference sequence). The V end was cut by 6 bases, the J end by 4 bases, with 17 bases between. The CDR3 is made up of 15 amino acids. This CDR3 is CASSYYGGGPDTQYF. CDR3 DNA: TGTGCCAGCAGTTACTATGGTGGGGGGCCAGATACGCAGTATTTT.

The rearrangement links TRBV3-1 to TRBJ1-4; a weak D match, TRBD1 (5 bases). The CDR3 has 11 amino acids. V gave up 5 bases and J gave up 14 bases, with 12 bases separating them. Germline CDR1 is LGHDT and CDR2 is YNNKEL (reference sequence). The CDR3 nucleotides are TGTGCCAGCAGCGGGGGTTACAGGCTGTTTTTT. Its protein product is CASSGGYRLFF.

The chain recombines TRBV6-1 with TRBJ2-2; 8 bases map to TRBD2. CDR1 MNHNS and CDR2 SASEGT come from the germline V gene. The CDR3 has 16 amino acids. Trimming cost V 6 bases and J 0 bases; bases outside gene matches: 6. The CDR3: CASRTPGRANTGELFF. DNA of the CDR3: TGTGCCAGCAGAACCCCCGGGAGGGCGAACACCGGGGAGCTGTTTTTT.

V is TRBV9 and J is TRBJ1-6, with 7 bases aligning to TRBD1. This CDR3 comprises 16 residues. Germline values: CDR1 SGDLS, CDR2 YYNGEE. V shed 5 bases and J 7 bases; nucleotides not matched to a gene: 12. In DNA, the CDR3 is TGTGCCAGCAGTCCACTGGGGACAGTAGGCAATTCACCCCTCCACTTT. It yields the protein CASSPLGTVGNSPLHF.

The sample holds one count of this clonotype. This chain links TRBV18 with TRBJ1-3; TRBD1 is a possible D gene (5 bases). Trimming shortened V by 3 bases and J by 0 bases, and 9 bases separated the two germline ends. There are 15 residues in the CDR3. The germline V gene encodes CDR1 KGHSH and CDR2 LQKENI. The DNA of the CDR3 is TGTGCCAGCTCACCGGGACCGAACTCTGGAAACACCATATATTTT. Translated: CASSPGPNSGNTIYF.

The chain uses TRBV5-6 and TRBJ1-1, with 11 nucleotides matching TRBD1. Germline V gene sequence: CDR1 SGHDT, CDR2 YYEEEE. Trimming removed 3 bases from V and 6 bases from J; junction bases left unmatched: 1. CDR3 length equals 13 residues. The CDR3 reads CASSWGQGAEAFF. CDR3 nucleotides: TGTGCCAGCAGCTGGGGACAGGGGGCTGAAGCTTTCTTT.

The chain is built from TRBV12-3 or TRBV12-4 and TRBJ1-2; D gene uncertain. CDR3 length equals 12 residues. Trimming left V 3 bases short and J 8 bases short, with 10 bases between. The CDR3: CASSFGAVGYTF. CDR3 bases: TGTGCCAGCAGTTTCGGTGCGGTAGGCTACACCTTC.

The chain carries TRBV12-3 or TRBV12-4 and TRBJ1-2; D unresolved. The CDR3 contains 13 residues. The ends were cut back, 2 bases at V and 1 base at J, with 5 bases in the middle. This CDR3 reads CASSLNSNYGYTF. DNA for the CDR3: TGTGCCAGCAGTTTAAACAGTAACTATGGCTACACCTTC.